What follows are 6 T cell receptor beta chains derived from one specimen sequenced in a study of T cell responses to AZD1222 COVID-19 vaccine. Data came from immunoSEQ multiplex PCR; TCRdb stores just in-frame clones and leaves some out. The sample has around 100,000 clones, 90% seen once. The material sequenced was peripheral blood, taken on day 0 of AZD1222 vaccination. The receptor set was obtained from an adult in good health.

V gene TRBV5-1 combines with J gene TRBJ1-6; D unclear. Germline CDR1 and CDR2: SGHRS and YFSETQ. This CDR3 comprises 15 residues. The V gene lost 0 bases and the J gene lost 8 bases, with 12 bases spanning the gap. This CDR3 reads CASSLDTRADSPLHF. The CDR3 region has the DNA TGCGCCAGCAGCTTGGACACTAGGGCAGATTCACCCCTCCACTTT.

V is TRBV5-8 and J is TRBJ1-6, with D possibly matching TRBD1 (5 bases). Deletions cut 8 bases from V and 6 bases from J, with 18 bases between. Germline V gene lookup returns CDR1 SGHTS and CDR2 YDEGEE. This CDR3 contains 15 residues. The CDR3 here is CASDPGTKFNSPLHF. The CDR3 DNA reads as TGTGCCAGTGACCCCGGGACGAAGTTTAATTCACCCCTCCACTTT.

The V call is TRBV5-1, the J call TRBJ1-4; 8 positions agree with TRBD1. V trimming: 6 bases; J trimming: 7 bases; junction bases outside the gene matches: 8. The CDR3 spans 14 residues. Germline V gene lookup returns CDR1 SGHRS and CDR2 YFSETQ. The CDR3: CASTSGRGLEKLFF. The CDR3 DNA is TGCGCCAGCACCTCGGGCAGGGGGCTTGAAAAACTGTTTTTT.

The chain carries TRBV3-1 (or the pseudogene TRBV3-2) and TRBJ1-1, with 8 bases that match TRBD1. Germline values: CDR1 LGHDT, CDR2 YNNKEL (reference sequence). The CDR3 runs to 15 residues. Trimming removed 0 bases from V and 11 bases from J; junction bases left unmatched: 11. The DNA of the CDR3 is TGTGCCAGCAGCCAAGAGACCGGGACAGGCCGGGGCGCTTTCTTT. Translation: CASSQETGTGRGAFF.

The genes are TRBV6-5 and TRBJ1-5; D not certain. Germline lookup yields CDR1 MNHEY and CDR2 SVGAGI. The V end lost 10 bases, the J end lost 0 bases, and 13 bases lay between the germline ends. This CDR3 spans 14 amino acids. The DNA of the CDR3 is TGTGCCATCACCACCGCCTCTAGCAATCAGCCCCAGCATTTT. It is translated as CAITTASSNQPQHF.

The gene calls are TRBV18 and TRBJ1-5; 9 bases map to TRBD1. CDR3 length: 14 amino acids. The V segment lost 6 bases and the J segment 4 bases; nucleotides outside the gene matches: 4. CDR1 and CDR2 from the germline V gene are KGHSH and LQKENI. The CDR3 DNA sequence: TGTGCCAGCTCCCTGGGACAGGGAAATCAGCCCCAGCATTTT. Protein sequence: CASSLGQGNQPQHF.